The 24 T cell receptor beta chains below come from one sample, sequenced in a study of blood T cell repertoires in COVID-19. Sequencing used immunoSEQ multiplex PCR; TCRdb keeps in-frame clones, though not all of them. The sample has 130,000 or so clones; about nine tenths are singletons. Sequenced input: peripheral blood. These TCRs come from a middle-aged man with acute or convalescent COVID-19.

The V gene is TRBV14, the J gene TRBJ2-7; 12 bases are a match to TRBD2. This CDR3 region has 19 residues. Germline CDR1 SGHDN, CDR2 FVKESK. V was clipped by 0 bases and J by 2 bases; unmatched bases: 11. The CDR3 protein is CASSQDPLAGGPLTYEQYF. The DNA of the CDR3 is TGTGCCAGCAGCCAAGATCCCCTAGCGGGAGGGCCTCTGACCTACGAGCAGTACTTC.

In its sample, this clone was seen many times. The rearrangement uses TRBV19 and TRBJ1-5; 9 positions match TRBD1. Germline-derived CDR1 and CDR2 are LNHDA and SQIVND (reference sequence). V shed 1 base and J 7 bases; nucleotides not matched to a gene: 5. The CDR3 is made up of 15 amino acids. CDR3 nucleotides: TGTGCCAGTAGTATAGTTAGGGACAGGGTGCAGCCCCAGCATTTT. Amino acids: CASSIVRDRVQPQHF.

This clone appeared a single time. V and J are TRBV11-2 and TRBJ2-6; the match to TRBD1 covers 7 bases. Per the germline V gene, CDR1 is SGHAT and CDR2 is FQNNGV. The CDR3 sequence is 15 residues long. The V gene end was trimmed by 5 bases and the J gene end by 2 bases; junction bases not matched to a gene: 3. CDR3 nucleotides: TGTGCCAGCAGCCCCCAGGGGGCTGGGGCCAACGTCCTGACTTTC. Its translation is CASSPQGAGANVLTF. The variable domain in full, with the rest retrieved from reference TRBV11-2 and TRBJ2-6, is EAGVAQSPRYKIIEKRQSVAFWCNPISGHATLYWYQQILGQGPKLLIQFQNNGVVDDSQLPKDRFSAERLKGVDSTLKIQPAKLEDSAVYLCASSPQGAGANVLTFGAGSRLTVL.

Only a few counts were recorded for this clone. V usage is TRBV19 and J usage is TRBJ1-4; D ambiguous. The germline gives CDR1 LNHDA, CDR2 SQIVND (reference sequence). Trimming took off 5 bases at V and 5 bases at J, with 18 bases between the two ends. This CDR3 spans 16 amino acids. This chain's CDR3 is CASSLNTGNVNEKLFF. CDR3 DNA: TGTGCCAGTAGTCTCAATACCGGGAACGTCAATGAAAAACTGTTTTTT.

This clone was counted once. The rearrangement links TRBV11-1 to TRBJ1-2; 9 bases align to TRBD1. This CDR3 is 15 amino acids long. The germline CDR1 and CDR2 sequences are SGHAT and FQDESV (reference sequence). V shed 3 bases, J shed 3 bases, and the junction held 5 bases outside the gene matches. CDR3 protein: CASSLRQGVYYGYTF. The CDR3 DNA sequence: TGTGCCAGCAGCTTGAGACAGGGGGTATACTATGGCTACACCTTC.

This clone was detected only a few times. The CDR3 DNA reads as TGTGCCAGTAGTATTTTGGCGGTAGACACCGGGGAGCTGTTTTTT. As protein: CASSILAVDTGELFF. V and J are TRBV19 and TRBJ2-2; D is unclear. The CDR3 has 15 amino acids. From germline, CDR1 is LNHDA and CDR2 SQIVND (reference sequence). V was shortened by 3 bases and J by 3 bases, with 11 bases between the two germline ends.

This rearrangement joins TRBV30 to TRBJ1-1; no firm D call. V lost 6 bases and J 4 bases, leaving 9 bases between the germline ends. CDR1 and CDR2 from the germline V gene are GTSNPN and SVGIG (reference sequence). The CDR3 covers 11 residues. In DNA form, the CDR3 reads TGTGCCTGCACTCGTTTCACTGAAGCTTTCTTT. Translated: CACTRFTEAFF.

The chain has TRBV2 and TRBJ1-1; D remains unclear. There are 11 residues in the CDR3. Germline V gene lookup returns CDR1 SNHLY and CDR2 FYNNEI. V was cut by 7 bases and J by 0 bases, with 3 bases left in between. The CDR3 nucleotides read TGTGCCAGCACGGTGAACACTGAAGCTTTCTTT. Translated: CASTVNTEAFF.

This chain links TRBV19 with TRBJ2-7; 9 nucleotides line up with TRBD1. The CDR3 extends over 14 amino acids. Germline V lookup: CDR1 LNHDA, CDR2 SQIVND (reference sequence). Unmatched junction bases numbered 10, after V lost 6 bases and J lost 7 bases. The CDR3 DNA reads as TGTGCCAGTAGGGGAGACAGGGGGACGCCTGAGCAGTACTTC. This codes for CASRGDRGTPEQYF.

The chain links TRBV29-1 to TRBJ1-3; TRBD1 matches at 9 bases. The ends lost 2 bases at V and 4 bases at J; junction bases unmatched: 9. Germline V gene sequence: CDR1 SQVTM, CDR2 ANQGSEA. The CDR3 is made up of 16 amino acids. CDR3 residues: CSVEPWTGDKGNTIYF. In DNA form, the CDR3 reads TGCAGCGTTGAACCCTGGACAGGGGATAAGGGAAACACCATATATTTT.

The chain recombines TRBV30 with TRBJ1-1; D is unclear. Per the germline V gene, CDR1 is GTSNPN and CDR2 is SVGIG (reference sequence). V lost 4 bases to trimming and J lost 5 bases, with 14 bases between them. The CDR3 sequence is 13 residues long. CDR3 sequence reads: CAWTRSVRTEAFF. DNA for the CDR3: TGTGCCTGGACTCGTAGCGTGAGGACTGAAGCTTTCTTT.

In its sample, this clone was seen a few times. The chain is built from TRBV6-6 and TRBJ2-2; D may be TRBD1 (5 bases). Per germline, CDR1 MNHNY and CDR2 SVGAGI (reference sequence). V was trimmed by 8 bases and J by 7 bases, leaving 14 bases between them. This CDR3 contains 13 residues. CDR3 DNA sequence: TGTGCCAGCTTTAGAACTGACAGCGGGGAGCTGTTTTTT. It codes for CASFRTDSGELFF.

V gene TRBV15 combines with J gene TRBJ1-4; D is perhaps TRBD1 (5 bases). CDR3 length equals 13 residues. Deletions cut 1 base from V and 7 bases from J, with 7 bases between. The germline gives CDR1 LNHNV, CDR2 YYDKDF (reference sequence). CDR3 sequence (DNA): TGTGCCACCAGCAGAGTAGGGGTTGAAAAACTGTTTTTT. As protein: CATSRVGVEKLFF.

The rearrangement joins TRBV27 to TRBJ2-1; D possibly corresponds to TRBD2 (5 bases). The CDR3 runs 15 residues. Germline assignment: CDR1 MNHEY and CDR2 SMNVEV (reference sequence). Trimming took 2 bases from V and 0 from J, leaving 8 bases between them. The CDR3 spells CASSLAGSSYNEQFF. The CDR3 bases are TGTGCCAGCAGTTTAGCGGGTAGCTCCTACAATGAGCAGTTCTTC.

CDR3 DNA: TGCGCCAGCAGCTTTGGGGGGACCACCGGGGAGCTGTTTTTT. Translated, it gives CASSFGGTTGELFF. The chain employs TRBV5-1 and TRBJ2-2, with a weak D call TRBD2 (6 bases). Germline CDR1 and CDR2: SGHRS and YFSETQ. The CDR3 runs to 14 residues. V was shortened by 2 bases and J by 4 bases, with 9 bases between the two germline ends. The variable domain in full, with the rest retrieved from reference TRBV5-1 and TRBJ2-2, is KAGVTQTPRYLIKTRGQQVTLSCSPISGHRSVSWYQQTPGQGLQFLFEYFSETQRNKGNFPGRFSGRQFSNSRSEMNVSTLELGDSALYLCASSFGGTTGELFFGEGSRLTVL.

V is TRBV19 and J is TRBJ2-2, with 11 bases fitting TRBD2. The CDR3 has 17 amino acids. The J segment lost 0 bases and the V segment lost 3 bases, leaving 3 bases of the junction unmatched. Germline V CDR1 and CDR2: LNHDA, SQIVND (reference sequence). CDR3 sequence (DNA): TGTGCCAGTAGTATTGGGACTAGCGGCCCGAACACCGGGGAGCTGTTTTTT. Its protein product is CASSIGTSGPNTGELFF.

V and J are TRBV21-1 and TRBJ1-5. TRBV21-1 is reported as a pseudogene. The CDR3 length is 14 residues. The DNA of the CDR3 is TGTGCCAGCAGCAAAATTGAGAGGAATCAGCCCCAGCATTTT. Its protein is CASSKIERNQPQHF.

The chain recombines TRBV6-5 with TRBJ1-1, with D maybe TRBD1 (6 bases). Trimming took 2 bases from V and 3 from J, leaving 13 bases between them. The CDR3 is made up of 15 amino acids. CDR1 MNHEY and CDR2 SVGAGI come from the germline V gene. The CDR3 region has the DNA TGTGCCAGCAGTTACATTTACCAGGGGTACACTGAAGCTTTCTTT. Protein sequence: CASSYIYQGYTEAFF.

The chain recombines TRBV9 with TRBJ1-3; no definite D call. The germline gives CDR1 SGDLS, CDR2 YYNGEE. The CDR3 extends over 16 amino acids. V was shortened by 0 bases and J by 3 bases, with 13 bases between the two germline ends. CDR3 DNA: TGTGCCAGCAGCGTAGAAAGAGGGAACGGTGGAAACACCATATATTTT. Translated: CASSVERGNGGNTIYF.

V is TRBV19 and J is TRBJ2-5, with TRBD2 matching over 7 bases. The trim removed 3 bases at V and 2 bases at J, leaving 9 bases unmatched. The CDR3 is made up of 16 amino acids. CDR1 is LNHDA, CDR2 SQIVND, per germline (reference sequence). CDR3 residues: CASSIAGSGNQETQYF. Written as DNA, the CDR3 is TGTGCCAGTAGTATTGCTGGCAGCGGGAATCAAGAGACCCAGTACTTC.

This sequence joins TRBV5-5 and TRBJ2-4; TRBD1 aligns across 7 bases. Losses at the gene ends were 0 bases for V and 6 bases for J; bases not matched to a gene: 3. The germline V gene encodes CDR1 SGHKS and CDR2 YYEKEE (reference sequence). The CDR3 has 14 amino acids. The DNA for the CDR3 is TGTGCCAGCAGCTTGGACAGGGGAGTAAACATTCAGTACTTC. Its protein is CASSLDRGVNIQYF. Based on the CDR3 plus reference TRBV5-5 and TRBJ2-4, the full variable domain is DAGVTQSPTHLIKTRGQQVTLRCSPISGHKSVSWYQQVLGQGPQFIFQYYEKEERGRGNFPDRFSARQFPNYSSELNVNALLLGDSALYLCASSLDRGVNIQYFGAGTRLSVL.

In its sample, this clone was seen once. This chain joins TRBV15 and TRBJ1-5; possible D gene TRBD1, 6 bases. This CDR3 spans 16 amino acids. Trimming shortened V by 3 bases and J by 4 bases, and 16 bases separated the two germline ends. The germline gives CDR1 LNHNV, CDR2 YYDKDF (reference sequence). CDR3 amino acids: CATSRIAQGSNQPQHF. As DNA, the CDR3 is TGTGCCACCAGCAGGATCGCACAGGGATCGAATCAGCCCCAGCATTTT.

The chain recombines TRBV5-4 with TRBJ2-1; D is undetermined. CDR1 and CDR2 (germline): SGHNT, YYREEE (reference sequence). CDR3 length: 15 residues. Trimming pared 0 bases from V and 0 bases from J, leaving 7 bases between. The CDR3 here is CASSLVLSSYNEQFF. CDR3 DNA: TGTGCCAGCAGCTTGGTTCTGAGCTCCTACAATGAGCAGTTCTTC.

The J gene is TRBJ1-2, the V gene TRBV6-5, with 10 positions matching TRBD1. The CDR3 sequence is 14 residues long. With V trimmed by 6 bases and J by 4 bases, 5 bases remained unmatched. Per the germline V gene, CDR1 is MNHEY and CDR2 is SVGAGI. In DNA, the CDR3 is TGTGCCAGCAGGGGACAGGGGATTCTCTATGGCTACACCTTC. Protein product: CASRGQGILYGYTF.